The subject of this entry is one TCR beta chain. Antigen specificity is unknown. This sample was taken from a study of vaccination effects on CD4 cells after COVID-19. Study-wide context: Sampling occurred a median 72 days post second dose, range 14 to 241.

Profiling relied on immunoSEQ multiplex PCR, and the TCRdb table lists in-frame clones only, not all of them. The sample lists about 60,000 clones, roughly 78% occurring once. Trimming took 2 bases from V and 0 from J, leaving 14 bases between them. The germline CDR1 and CDR2 sequences are SGHTA and FQGTGA. The CDR3 consists of 18 residues. Sequencing followed a ViraFEST assay step that expanded antigen-specific CD4+ T cells with viral peptide pools. At the end of around eleven days of culture, CD4+ T cells were isolated. As their vaccination, participants received two doses of either BNT162b2 or mRNA-1273. No vaccinee had earlier SARS-CoV-2 infection, and nucleocapsid antibodies were negative. Wells of two million PBMC each were grown with about 9.3 IU/ml IL-2 and roughly 10 ug/ml peptides.

This chain connects TRBV7-3 to TRBJ2-6, with D unresolved. The sample here was CD4+ T cells from PBMCs cultured with HCoV-OC43 spike peptides, taken after COVID-19 vaccination. The subset denotes: HCoV-OC43 spike overlapping peptide pool stimulation. The sequence was obtained from a human donor who received a COVID-19 vaccine. The CDR3 sequence: CASSLRARSSSGANVLTF. The CDR3 coding sequence is TGTGCCAGCAGCTTACGCGCTAGGAGTAGCTCTGGGGCCAACGTCCTGACTTTC.